The 20 T cell receptor beta chains given below trace back to one sample, sequenced in a study of vaccination and CD4 T cells after COVID-19. The antigens for these receptors are not known. Stated treatment: roughly 10-day PBMC culture with coronavirus spike peptide pools or control peptides (ViraFEST assay). The Oncomine TCR Beta short-read assay sequenced DNA from cultured CD4+ T cells. TCRdb re-derived calls from the PCR reads in MiXCR, one entry per CDR3 protein. The sample lists about 14,000 distinct CDR3 sequences; 50% to 55% were seen once. Sequenced material: CD4+ T cells from blood, cultured in vitro. The receptors were gathered from a human donor who had recovered from COVID-19.

The V call is TRBV6-1, the J call TRBJ1-4, with D possibly being TRBD1 (5 bases). The CDR3 consists of 14 residues. Germline V CDR1 and CDR2: MNHNS, SASEGT. Trimming pared 6 bases from V and 3 bases from J, leaving 11 bases between. The CDR3 DNA reads TGTGCCAGCAGGTTGGACACGTCTAATGAAAAACTGTTTTTT. Protein: CASRLDTSNEKLFF.

The chain joins TRBV11-3 to TRBJ1-3; perhaps TRBD1 as D (5 bases). The CDR3 length is 15 residues. Per germline, CDR1 SGHNT and CDR2 YENEEA. The V end lost 5 bases, the J end lost 0 bases, and 11 bases lay between the germline ends. The CDR3 region has the DNA TGTGCCAGCAGCCACGGGACCAGCTCTGGAAACACCATATATTTT. Amino acid sequence: CASSHGTSSGNTIYF.

J is TRBJ1-1 and V is TRBV28; D is ambiguous. This CDR3 is 12 amino acids long. The V end was cut by 2 bases, the J end by 7 bases, with 8 bases between. Germline V lookup: CDR1 MDHEN, CDR2 SYDVKM. The CDR3, as DNA: TGTGCCAGCAGTTTAGGGTCGATTGAAGCTTTCTTT. This codes for CASSLGSIEAFF.

The V call is TRBV6-4, the J call TRBJ1-4; D gene uncertain. CDR1 and CDR2 from the germline V gene are MRHNA and SNTAGT. V was trimmed by 6 bases and J by 4 bases, leaving 9 bases between them. The CDR3 is made up of 13 amino acids. The CDR3 region is CASRGGINEKLFF. CDR3 DNA: TGTGCCAGCAGGGGAGGAATTAATGAAAAACTGTTTTTT.

This chain joins TRBV10-3 and TRBJ2-5; 9 nucleotides align to TRBD1. With V trimmed by 8 bases and J by 0 bases, 10 bases remained unmatched. Per germline, CDR1 ENHRY and CDR2 SYGVKD. This CDR3 region has 16 residues. The CDR3 here is CAIAGTGPPNQETQYF. CDR3 DNA sequence: TGTGCCATCGCCGGGACAGGGCCACCCAACCAAGAGACCCAGTACTTC.

This clonotype was observed a few times. The V and J genes are TRBV20-1 and TRBJ1-1, with unresolved D. V lost 0 bases and J 3 bases, leaving 11 bases between the germline ends. Germline-derived CDR1 and CDR2 are DFQATT and SNEGSKA (reference sequence). The CDR3 contains 14 residues. DNA of the CDR3: TGCAGTGCTAGAGATCTAGCGGGGTACACTGAAGCTTTCTTT. This gives the protein CSARDLAGYTEAFF.

CDR3 sequence reads: CASSYATGVGNTEAFF. The CDR3 DNA sequence: TGTGCCAGCAGTTACGCGACAGGGGTGGGGAACACTGAAGCTTTCTTT. This chain links TRBV6-2 or TRBV6-3 with TRBJ1-1, with 8 bases aligning to TRBD1. The germline CDR1 and CDR2 sequences are MNHEY and SVGEGT. V lost 2 bases to trimming and J lost 1 base; unmatched junction nucleotides: 6. This CDR3 is 16 amino acids long.

This rearrangement joins TRBV12-3 or TRBV12-4 to TRBJ2-5; perhaps TRBD2 as D (6 bases). The CDR3 is 14 residues long. Trimming cost V 3 bases and J 1 base, with 9 bases left between them. The CDR3 DNA is TGTGCCAGCAGTTTTGCGGGGTTCCAAGAGACCCAGTACTTC. Protein product: CASSFAGFQETQYF.

The rearrangement joins TRBV7-2 to TRBJ2-2; D is undetermined. This CDR3 spans 14 amino acids. Per the germline V gene, CDR1 is SGHTA and CDR2 is FQGNSA. V dropped 5 bases and J dropped 1 base, with 8 bases sitting between them. The CDR3 is CASSPRWNTGELFF. The CDR3 coding sequence is TGTGCCAGCAGCCCCAGATGGAACACCGGGGAGCTGTTTTTT.

This clonotype came up a few times. The chain uses TRBV19 and TRBJ1-3, with D unresolved. The CDR3 is 12 residues long. With 4 bases removed from V and 4 bases from J, the gap between germline ends came to 5 bases. CDR1 is LNHDA and CDR2 is SQIVND in the germline V gene (reference sequence). CDR3 region: CASSTGGNTIYF. Written as DNA, the CDR3 is TGTGCCAGTAGTACGGGGGGAAACACCATATATTTT.

This clonotype was observed a handful of times. This chain uses TRBV20-1 with TRBJ2-7; possibly TRBD1 or TRBD2 for D (6 bases each). The CDR3 has 13 residues. Trimming cost V 5 bases and J 5 bases, with 16 bases left between them. The germline V gene has CDR1 DFQATT and CDR2 SNEGSKA (reference sequence). The CDR3 spells CSAFRGGGNEQYF. The CDR3 DNA reads as TGCAGTGCTTTCAGAGGAGGGGGTAACGAGCAGTACTTC.

This clonotype was picked up one time. The chain uses TRBV18 and TRBJ1-1; D gene unclear. CDR3 length equals 14 residues. V was cut by 3 bases and J by 1 base, with 9 bases left in between. Germline CDR1 and CDR2: KGHSH and LQKENI. The CDR3 here is CASSPSWGNTEAFF. CDR3 bases: TGTGCCAGCTCACCGTCATGGGGGAACACTGAAGCTTTCTTT.

V gene TRBV18 combines with J gene TRBJ2-7; possibly TRBD1 for D (6 bases). The germline gives CDR1 KGHSH, CDR2 LQKENI. The CDR3 has 15 residues. V lost 5 bases and J lost 7, with 21 bases in between. CDR3 in DNA: TGTGCCAGCTCATCTAGACAGGTGGGGATTGTGGAGCAGTACTTC. Amino acids: CASSSRQVGIVEQYF.

This clonotype has only a few counts. The chain has TRBV7-2 and TRBJ2-2, with unresolved D. The length of the CDR3 is 14 residues. Germline V gene data show CDR1 as SGHTA and CDR2 as FQGNSA. Trimming took 5 bases from V and 5 from J, leaving 12 bases between them. CDR3 sequence reads: CASSPLLGTGELFF. In nucleotides, the CDR3 is TGTGCCAGCAGCCCCCTCTTAGGTACCGGGGAGCTGTTTTTT.

CDR3 residues: CASGHRGTGATSGSTDTQYF. CDR3 bases: TGTGCTAGTGGTCACCGCGGGACAGGGGCAACTAGCGGGAGCACAGATACGCAGTATTTT. The chain is built from TRBV12-5 and TRBJ2-3, with a tentative D call TRBD1 (10 bases). The CDR3 loop spans 20 amino acids. V was pared by 5 bases and J by 0 bases, with 27 bases between. Germline V gene lookup returns CDR1 LGHNT and CDR2 FRNRAP.

This clonotype was recorded only once. CDR3 sequence reads: CASSSRTGASNTGELFF. The CDR3 DNA reads as TGCGCCAGCAGTTCTAGGACAGGAGCTTCGAACACCGGGGAGCTGTTTTTT. This chain connects TRBV10-1 to TRBJ2-2; 7 bases match TRBD1. The CDR3 is 17 amino acids. Germline CDR1 reads WNHNN; CDR2 reads SYGVQD (reference sequence). V shed 5 bases and J 0 bases; nucleotides not matched to a gene: 9.

V gene TRBV11-3 combines with J gene TRBJ1-6, with D perhaps TRBD1 (6 bases). The CDR3 has 15 residues. Germline-derived CDR1 and CDR2 are SGHNT and YENEEA. The germline V and J ends were trimmed by 5 bases and 5 bases, with 13 bases remaining between them. CDR3 bases: TGTGCCAGCAGCCCGGACAGCGCCCATAATTCACCCCTCCACTTT. Amino acids: CASSPDSAHNSPLHF.

This clonotype was recorded once. The gene calls are TRBV28 and TRBJ1-6, with a weak D call TRBD1 (5 bases). CDR3 length: 12 amino acids. Deletions cut 7 bases from V and 7 bases from J, with 8 bases between. Germline-derived CDR1 and CDR2 are MDHEN and SYDVKM. The CDR3 coding sequence is TGTGCCAGCAACGGGGGAAATTCACCCCTCCACTTT. It specifies CASNGGNSPLHF.

The chain employs TRBV19 and TRBJ2-5; the D gene is possibly TRBD2 (5 bases). Germline V gene sequence: CDR1 LNHDA, CDR2 SQIVND (reference sequence). Trimming shortened V by 3 bases and J by 5 bases, and 13 bases separated the two germline ends. The CDR3 consists of 14 residues. Written as DNA, the CDR3 is TGTGCCAGTAGTATTACTCTCTCGGGGGAGACCCAGTACTTC. It codes for CASSITLSGETQYF.

The rearrangement links TRBV20-1 to TRBJ2-1; TRBD2 aligns across 13 bases. CDR1 DFQATT and CDR2 SNEGSKA come from the germline V gene (reference sequence). V lost 5 bases, J lost 6 bases, and 4 bases stayed unmatched. The CDR3 has 14 residues. This CDR3 is CSARTSGRINEQFF. The CDR3 DNA is TGCAGTGCTCGGACTAGCGGGAGAATCAATGAGCAGTTCTTC.